This TCR beta chain stems from a study of T cells in Graves' hyperthyroidism and ophthalmopathy. The V gene lost 0 bases and the J gene lost 3 bases, with 11 bases spanning the gap. The CDR3 is 15 amino acids. The germline V gene encodes CDR1 MGHRA and CDR2 YSYEKL. Uncontrolled infection, other autoimmune disease, pregnancy or lactation excluded patients. TCR beta CDR3 region amplification was performed from RNA transcripts. Primed by the HTBI set, a first-round RT-PCR was run on the TCR CDR3. TCRdb re-analysed the multiplex PCR reads in MiXCR, keeping a single row per CDR3 protein. This sample has a few hundred thousand distinct CDR3 sequences; under 20% occur once, and the top ten carry 35% to 50%.

The receptor's source is a man younger than 35 with Graves' ophthalmopathy. The sequencing input was blood. The rearrangement links TRBV4-1 to TRBJ1-2; TRBD1 might be the D (5 bases). CDR3 sequence (DNA): TGCGCCAGCAGCCAAGATCAGGGAGAATACTATGGCTACACCTTC. This codes for CASSQDQGEYYGYTF.